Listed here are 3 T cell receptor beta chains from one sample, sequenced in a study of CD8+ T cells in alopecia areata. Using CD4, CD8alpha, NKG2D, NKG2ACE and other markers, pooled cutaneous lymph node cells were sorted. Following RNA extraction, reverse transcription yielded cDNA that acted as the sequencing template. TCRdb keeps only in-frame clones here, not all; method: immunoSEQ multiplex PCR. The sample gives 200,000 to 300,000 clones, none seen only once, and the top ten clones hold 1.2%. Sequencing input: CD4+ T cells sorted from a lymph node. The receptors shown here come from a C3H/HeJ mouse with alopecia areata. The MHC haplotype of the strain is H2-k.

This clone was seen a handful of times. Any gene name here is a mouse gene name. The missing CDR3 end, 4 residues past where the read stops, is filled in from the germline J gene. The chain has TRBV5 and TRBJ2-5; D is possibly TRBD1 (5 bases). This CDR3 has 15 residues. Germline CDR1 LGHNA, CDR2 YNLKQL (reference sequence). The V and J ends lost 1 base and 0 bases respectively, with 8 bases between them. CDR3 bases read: TGTGCCAGCAGCCAAGGGACACCTAACCAAGAC. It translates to CASSQGTPNQD. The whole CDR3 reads CASSQGTPNQDTQYF.

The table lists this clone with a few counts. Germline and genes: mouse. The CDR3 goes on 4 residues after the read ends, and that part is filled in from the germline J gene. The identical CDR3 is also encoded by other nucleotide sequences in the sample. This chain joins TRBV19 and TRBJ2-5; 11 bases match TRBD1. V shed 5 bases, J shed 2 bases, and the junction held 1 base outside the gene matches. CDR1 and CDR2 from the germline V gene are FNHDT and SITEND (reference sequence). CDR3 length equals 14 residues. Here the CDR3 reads CASRDRGRQDTQYF. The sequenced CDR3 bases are TGTGCCAGCAGGGACAGGGGGCGCCAAGAC.

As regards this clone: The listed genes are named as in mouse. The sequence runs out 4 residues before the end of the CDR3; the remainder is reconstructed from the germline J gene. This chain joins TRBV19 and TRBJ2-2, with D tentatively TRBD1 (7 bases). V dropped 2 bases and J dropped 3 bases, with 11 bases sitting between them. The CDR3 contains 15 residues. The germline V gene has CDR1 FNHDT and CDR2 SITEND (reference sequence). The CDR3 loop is CASSMARGDTGQLYF. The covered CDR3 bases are TGTGCCAGCAGTATGGCCAGGGGGGACACCGGG.